Below, 2 T cell receptor beta chains from the same sample are listed, as sequenced in a study of T cells in Graves' hyperthyroidism and ophthalmopathy. What was amplified from RNA transcripts were TCR beta CDR3 regions. HTBI primers were employed in a first-round RT-PCR of the TCR CDR3. One entry per CDR3 protein results from TCRdb running MiXCR on the multiplex PCR reads. The data contain approximately 300,000 distinct CDR3 sequences, approximately 18% of them singletons. Sequenced input: blood. The receptors stem from a man aged 45-60 years with Graves' ophthalmopathy.

This clonotype has ten or more counts. This sequence joins TRBV5-1 and TRBJ2-2, with 10 nucleotides matching TRBD2. The CDR3 length is 19 residues. The V segment lost 3 bases and the J segment 4 bases; nucleotides outside the gene matches: 15. Germline values: CDR1 SGHRS, CDR2 YFSETQ. The CDR3 DNA follows: TGCGCCAGCAGCTCTACCCTACCTCTAGCGGGAGTGATCACCGGGGAGCTGTTTTTT. It yields the protein CASSSTLPLAGVITGELFF.

This clonotype has only one observation. V usage is TRBV6-1 and J usage is TRBJ1-4, with D perhaps TRBD1 (5 bases). This CDR3 spans 15 amino acids. The V gene lost 3 bases and the J gene lost 3 bases, with 11 bases spanning the gap. CDR1 and CDR2 (germline): MNHNS, SASEGT. The CDR3 reads CASSDVTGPNEKLFF. The CDR3 nucleotides read TGTGCCAGCAGTGATGTCACAGGCCCTAATGAAAAACTGTTTTTT.